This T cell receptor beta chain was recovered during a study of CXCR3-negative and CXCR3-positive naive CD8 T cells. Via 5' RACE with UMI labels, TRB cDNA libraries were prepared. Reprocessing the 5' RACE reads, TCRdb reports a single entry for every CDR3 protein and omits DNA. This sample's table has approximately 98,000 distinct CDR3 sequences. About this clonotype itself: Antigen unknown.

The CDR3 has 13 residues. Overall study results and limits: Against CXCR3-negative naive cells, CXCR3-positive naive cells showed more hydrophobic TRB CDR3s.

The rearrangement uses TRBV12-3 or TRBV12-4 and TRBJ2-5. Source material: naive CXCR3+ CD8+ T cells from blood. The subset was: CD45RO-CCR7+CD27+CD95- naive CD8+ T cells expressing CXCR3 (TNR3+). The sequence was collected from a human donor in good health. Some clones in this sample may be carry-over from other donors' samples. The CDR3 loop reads CASLDQREETQYF.